The clone carrying this T cell receptor beta chain is a singleton in its sample. Its antigen is not identified. One junction end does not reproduce the germline sequence, and a read error may be involved. This record comes from a study of shared clonotypes between healthy human individuals. Findings and caveats of the study: Relative to their counterparts shared across all four donors, non-shared clonotypes exhibited diminished generation probabilities.

Using immunoSEQ multiplex PCR, the repertoire was profiled, and TCRdb retains in-frame clones only, with some absent. Here the sample spans 2,100,000 or so clones, almost 96% being singletons. CDR3 size: 15 residues. Germline-derived CDR1 and CDR2 are MNHEY and SVGAGI. The sequencing sample was made of naive CD4+ T cells sorted from blood. The subset was: CD45RA+ positively selected. The chain couples TRBV6-5 to TRBJ2-5; 7 bases are shared with TRBD2. The sequence came from a man aged 18 to 29 in good health. The CDR3 region is CASSSSGVGQETQYF. CDR3 nucleotides: TGTGCCAGTAGTTCCAGCGGGGTGGGGCAAGAGACCCAGTACTTC.